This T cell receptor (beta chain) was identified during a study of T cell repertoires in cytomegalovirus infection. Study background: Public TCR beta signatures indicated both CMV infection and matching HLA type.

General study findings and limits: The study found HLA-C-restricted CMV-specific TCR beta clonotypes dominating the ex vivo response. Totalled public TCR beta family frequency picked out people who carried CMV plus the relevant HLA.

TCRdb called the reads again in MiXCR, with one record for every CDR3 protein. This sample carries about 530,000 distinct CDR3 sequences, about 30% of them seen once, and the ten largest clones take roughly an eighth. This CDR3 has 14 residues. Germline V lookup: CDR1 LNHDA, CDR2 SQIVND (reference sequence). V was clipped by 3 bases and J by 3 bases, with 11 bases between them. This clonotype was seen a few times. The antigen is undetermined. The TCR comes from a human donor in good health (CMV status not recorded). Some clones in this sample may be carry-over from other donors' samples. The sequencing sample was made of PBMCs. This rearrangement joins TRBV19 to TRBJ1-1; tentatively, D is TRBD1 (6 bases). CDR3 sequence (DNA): TGTGCCAGTAGTATTACGGACAGTTACACTGAAGCTTTCTTT. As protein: CASSITDSYTEAFF.